The present TCR beta chain was sequenced within a study of shared clonotypes between healthy human individuals. CD4+ cells yielded CD45RA+ naive and CD45RA-negative memory subsets. Only in-frame clones appear in the TCRdb table, and some are missing; sequencing was by immunoSEQ multiplex PCR. The sample shows 650,000 to 750,000 clones, about two thirds of them seen only once. With respect to this clone: Its specificity is unknown.

Study-level points and caveats: The donor pool, a small one, limited the genetic and exposure-history diversity represented.

V lost 2 bases and J lost 5, with 15 bases in between. Germline loops: CDR1 SGHRS, CDR2 YFSETQ. This CDR3 has 15 amino acids. The chain carries TRBV5-1 and TRBJ2-3, with D possibly TRBD1 on 6 matching bases. The sequence was collected from a woman in her 30s in good health. Sequenced material: memory CD4+ T cells sorted from blood. Subset described: CD45RA-negative fraction. The CDR3 region has the DNA TGCGCCAGCAGCTTAAGGGCAGGGGAGAGAGATACGCAGTATTTT. Protein product: CASSLRAGERDTQYF.